The rows below give T cell receptor beta chains drawn from one sample of a study of blood T cell repertoires in COVID-19. The table came from immunoSEQ multiplex PCR; TCRdb's copy has only in-frame clones and leaves some out. The sample contains roughly 380,000 clones, roughly 87% of which appear only once. What was sequenced was PBMCs or T cells enriched from blood (not recorded which). The receptors were sampled from a woman younger than 45 who had recovered from COVID-19. Each CDR3 is given without its conserved first and last residue. The size field is filled for only some rows; it gives once, few, many or a size class.

TRBJ1-5 | NA | TRBV15 | ATSRDTTGYQPQH
TRBJ2-2 | NA | TRBV24-1 | ATSDRLAGGERNTGELF
TRBJ1-5 | NA | TRBV7-4 | ASSWEGGQPQH
TRBJ1-2 | NA | TRBV7-9 | ASSLGTSGNYGYT
TRBJ1-5 | NA | TRBV6-5 | ASSPGGNQPQH
TRBJ1-3 | NA | TRBV29-1 | SVTESGNTIY
TRBJ1-1 | NA | TRBV2 | ASSGTAGQGAF
TRBJ2-3 | NA | TRBV27 | ASRKTSGAHQAAQY
TRBJ1-3 | NA | TRBV7-9 | ASSLITSSGNTIY
TRBJ2-7 | NA | TRBV7-2 | ASSLERARAPYEQY
TRBJ2-5 | NA | TRBV28 | ASSYRTGRVIGETQY
TRBJ2-1 | few | TRBV5-1 | ASSPLKTGADNNEQF
TRBJ2-7 | NA | TRBV7-2 | ASSFSRGSGRGDEQY
TRBJ2-4 | few | TRBV18 | ASSPPIVGQGSIQY
TRBJ1-5 | NA | TRBV28 | ASSLVRGNQPQH
TRBJ1-2 | NA | TRBV18 | ASSSQENYGYT
TRBJ2-1 | NA | TRBV5-6 | ASSLATAGSYNEQF
TRBJ1-2 | NA | TRBV5-1 | ASSQVTGHLNYGYT
TRBJ1-1 | NA | TRBV6-5 | ASRRQVSTEAF
TRBJ1-2 | NA | TRBV29-1 | SVLQAVGAGGYT
TRBJ1-2 | NA | TRBV11-3 | ASRYRGRGYT
TRBJ2-2 | NA | TRBV4-2 | ASSQDGILVTGNTGELF
TRBJ2-1 | few | TRBV7-9 | ASSPLVLLAGGGSEQF
TRBJ2-1 | NA | TRBV4-1 | ASSHERTASYNEQF
TRBJ2-3 | NA | TRBV7-2 | ASSLATSGSDTQY
TRBJ1-4 | NA | TRBV5-1 | ASSRDSTNEKLF
TRBJ2-7 | few | TRBV3-1/TRBV3-2 | ASSPVGQGSYEQY
TRBJ1-1 | NA | TRBV6-1 | ASSEDRFRIFTEAF